This T cell receptor (beta chain) was sequenced during a study of CD8 T cells in ankylosing spondylitis. The study's findings and limits: Significantly higher representation of disease-linked clones was reported for matched ankylosing spondylitis synovial fluid.

The V gene lost 0 bases and the J gene lost 7 bases, with 16 bases spanning the gap. Germline assignment: CDR1 SGHTA and CDR2 FQGNSA. The CDR3 consists of 16 residues. For this clonotype: Its antigen is not known.

TCRdb called the 5' RACE reads again in MiXCR, with one record for every CDR3 protein. The sample lists around 210,000 distinct CDR3 sequences, around 8% occurring once. Sequencing used blood, either unsorted or a sorted T cell fraction (not recorded which). This receptor was identified in a female donor with ankylosing spondylitis or in good health (not recorded which). The rearrangement links TRBV7-2 to TRBJ1-5; D is unclear. CDR3 amino acids: CASSLAARTAGQPQHF. The CDR3, as DNA: TGTGCCAGCAGCTTAGCAGCTAGGACGGCCGGGCAGCCCCAGCATTTT.